One and the same sample provided the 30 T cell receptor beta chains below, sequenced in a study of T cell responses to AZD1222 COVID-19 vaccine (dated by TCRdb to the early 2020s). Interpreted using the paper, the time point label stands for: about 28 days (+/-7) after the second vaccine dose. The library was prepared using the immunoSEQ multiplex PCR assay. What TCRdb holds here is the immuneACCESS table cut down to in-frame rearrangements. Part of the clones is not present; checked against another copy, under half of the missing clones reflect an unresolved V gene, and the others are unexplained. The sample yields approximately 99,000 clones; roughly 90% were counted once. The leading ten clones occupy 8% to 8.5% of the sample. Sequencing used peripheral blood, obtained 28 days after the second AZD1222 dose. These receptor sequences come from an adult who received the AZD1222 COVID-19 vaccine.

The chain recombines TRBV14 with TRBJ1-5; 11 positions match TRBD1. CDR3 size: 17 residues. After removal of 0 bases from V and 3 bases from J, the junction contained 4 bases not matched to a gene. The V gene's germline CDR1 is SGHDN and CDR2 FVKESK. This CDR3 is CASSQDGDRGTNQPQHF. The CDR3 coding sequence is TGTGCCAGCAGCCAAGATGGGGACAGGGGGACCAATCAGCCCCAGCATTTT.

V gene TRBV19 combines with J gene TRBJ2-6; no definite D call. Trimming cost V 2 bases and J 0 bases, with 5 bases left between them. The CDR3 has 15 residues. Germline V gives CDR1 LNHDA, CDR2 SQIVND (reference sequence). The CDR3 DNA follows: TGTGCCAGTAGTATAACGTTCTCTGGGGCCAACGTCCTGACTTTC. This translates into CASSITFSGANVLTF.

This sequence joins TRBV6-6 and TRBJ1-3; D is unresolved. Trimming cost V 4 bases and J 2 bases, with 9 bases left between them. Per germline, CDR1 MNHNY and CDR2 SVGAGI (reference sequence). The CDR3 loop spans 14 amino acids. CDR3 amino acids: CASSSPQAGNTIYF. The CDR3 DNA is TGTGCCAGCAGTTCACCCCAGGCTGGAAACACCATATATTTT.

This clone was observed a few times. This rearrangement joins TRBV19 to TRBJ2-5; no reliable D call. This CDR3 has 12 residues. Germline assignment: CDR1 LNHDA and CDR2 SQIVND (reference sequence). Trimming left V 10 bases short and J 5 bases short, with 14 bases between. The chain's CDR3 is CATRQAGETQYF. CDR3 nucleotide sequence: TGTGCCACCCGGCAGGCTGGGGAGACCCAGTACTTC.

V gene TRBV11-2 combines with J gene TRBJ2-7, with D uncertain. Looked up from germline, CDR1 is SGHAT and CDR2 is FQNNGV. The CDR3 runs 12 residues. V dropped 3 bases and J dropped 5 bases, with 8 bases sitting between them. The CDR3 reads CASSFGDHEQYF. Here the CDR3 DNA reads TGTGCCAGCAGCTTTGGGGATCACGAGCAGTACTTC.

This chain uses TRBV19 with TRBJ2-1; 7 bases are shared with TRBD1. The trim removed 6 bases at V and 7 bases at J, leaving 6 bases unmatched. This CDR3 is 13 amino acids long. The germline gives CDR1 LNHDA, CDR2 SQIVND (reference sequence). This CDR3 reads CASRDRRGNEQFF. CDR3 DNA sequence: TGTGCCAGTAGGGACAGGAGAGGGAATGAGCAGTTCTTC.

This chain uses TRBV11-3 with TRBJ1-1, with D unresolved. The V gene's germline CDR1 is SGHNT and CDR2 YENEEA. The V and J ends lost 3 bases and 3 bases respectively, with 5 bases between them. This CDR3 contains 12 residues. The CDR3 nucleotides are TGTGCCAGCAGCTTGATAGACACTGAAGCTTTCTTT. It codes for CASSLIDTEAFF. Full variable domain (remainder filled in from reference TRBV11-3 and TRBJ1-1): EAGVVQSPRYKIIEKKQPVAFWCNPISGHNTLYWYLQNLGQGPELLIRYENEEAVDDSQLPKDRFSAERLKGVDSTLKIQPAELGDSAVYLCASSLIDTEAFFGQGTRLTVV.

This chain links TRBV10-3 with TRBJ1-6; possibly TRBD1 for D (6 bases). Germline V gene lookup returns CDR1 ENHRY and CDR2 SYGVKD. The V gene lost 0 bases and the J gene lost 7 bases, with 10 bases spanning the gap. This CDR3 comprises 15 residues. DNA of the CDR3: TGTGCCATCAGTGAGTCCAGGGGTTCAAATTCACCCCTCCACTTT. It codes for CAISESRGSNSPLHF.

V and J are TRBV28 and TRBJ1-5; TRBD1 matches at 10 bases. Germline-derived CDR1 and CDR2 are MDHEN and SYDVKM. CDR3 length: 15 amino acids. The V gene end was trimmed by 4 bases and the J gene end by 6 bases; junction bases not matched to a gene: 6. In DNA form, the CDR3 reads TGTGCCAGCAGTTCGGGACAGGGGTTTCGTCAGCCCCAGCATTTT. Protein product: CASSSGQGFRQPQHF.

V is TRBV2 and J is TRBJ1-6; 10 positions match TRBD1. CDR1 and CDR2 from the germline V gene are SNHLY and FYNNEI. The CDR3 extends over 15 amino acids. V trimming: 2 bases; J trimming: 9 bases; junction bases outside the gene matches: 4. This chain's CDR3 is CASSERGQGSSPLHF. The CDR3 DNA reads as TGTGCCAGCAGTGAAAGGGGACAGGGGAGTTCACCCCTCCACTTT.

This chain links TRBV28 with TRBJ2-2, with D hard to call. This CDR3 is 13 amino acids long. CDR1 and CDR2 from the germline V gene are MDHEN and SYDVKM. The V end lost 2 bases, the J end lost 6 bases, and 7 bases lay between the germline ends. The CDR3 region is CASSLLGSGELFF. The CDR3 region has the DNA TGTGCCAGCAGTTTACTAGGCTCCGGGGAGCTGTTTTTT.

The rearrangement links TRBV4-3 to TRBJ1-1; D is unresolved. The CDR3 covers 15 residues. Trimming removed 2 bases from V and 1 base from J, with 11 bases in between. CDR1 is LGHNA and CDR2 is YSLEER in the germline V gene. DNA for the CDR3: TGCGCCAGCAGCCAAACCTCGGCCGGGAACACTGAAGCTTTCTTT. Translation: CASSQTSAGNTEAFF.

Notes on this clone: This specimen includes other DNA sequences encoding the same CDR3. The rearrangement joins TRBV5-1 to TRBJ2-3; no clear D gene. V lost 2 bases, J lost 3 bases, and 4 bases lay in between. From germline, CDR1 is SGHRS and CDR2 YFSETQ. This CDR3 spans 12 amino acids. The CDR3 DNA sequence: TGCGCCAGCAGCTTTTCGACAGATACGCAGTATTTT. Amino acid sequence: CASSFSTDTQYF.

V is TRBV24-1 and J is TRBJ2-1; unclear D gene. Trimming left V 3 bases short and J 4 bases short, with 12 bases between. This CDR3 spans 15 amino acids. CDR1 is KGHDR, CDR2 SFDVKD, per germline. CDR3 DNA sequence: TGTGCCACCAGTGATCGACAAGTAGGTTACAATGAGCAGTTCTTC. This codes for CATSDRQVGYNEQFF.

In regard to this clone: Other DNA sequences within the sample encode an identical CDR3. This chain uses TRBV28 with TRBJ1-2; D is perhaps TRBD1 (5 bases). V lost 5 bases and J lost 2, with 6 bases in between. The germline gives CDR1 MDHEN, CDR2 SYDVKM. The CDR3 is made up of 12 amino acids. The CDR3 coding sequence is TGTGCCAGCAGTGGGGGGAACTATGGCTACACCTTC. This sequence encodes CASSGGNYGYTF.

The J gene is TRBJ2-2, the V gene TRBV27, with a weak D call TRBD1 (6 bases). This CDR3 region has 15 residues. The germline V gene encodes CDR1 MNHEY and CDR2 SMNVEV (reference sequence). Trimming cost V 9 bases and J 1 base, with 15 bases left between them. The CDR3 sequence: CASHSWTENTGELFF. The CDR3 coding sequence is TGTGCCAGTCATTCCTGGACAGAGAACACCGGGGAGCTGTTTTTT.

The count of this clone is one. The chain joins TRBV18 to TRBJ2-5; no definite D call. The germline V and J ends were trimmed by 0 bases and 3 bases, with 2 bases remaining between them. The germline V gene encodes CDR1 KGHSH and CDR2 LQKENI. CDR3 length: 12 amino acids. The CDR3 sequence is CASSPPEETQYF. The CDR3 region has the DNA TGTGCCAGCTCACCACCGGAAGAGACCCAGTACTTC.

This clone was seen only once. The chain couples TRBV3-1 (or the pseudogene TRBV3-2) to TRBJ2-5, with no clear D. Per germline, CDR1 LGHDT and CDR2 YNNKEL (reference sequence). The length of the CDR3 is 15 residues. V gave up 0 bases and J gave up 0 bases, with 8 bases separating them. CDR3 nucleotide sequence: TGTGCCAGCAGCCAAGATGAGAAGAACCAAGAGACCCAGTACTTC. This gives the protein CASSQDEKNQETQYF.

The chain recombines TRBV18 with TRBJ2-7; D is perhaps TRBD1 (5 bases). The germline CDR1 and CDR2 sequences are KGHSH and LQKENI. The CDR3 loop spans 16 amino acids. V was pared by 1 base and J by 0 bases, with 13 bases between. The CDR3 here is CASSPLQGFLSYEQYF. The CDR3 region has the DNA TGTGCCAGCTCACCACTCCAGGGCTTCCTCTCCTACGAGCAGTACTTC.

V usage is TRBV9 and J usage is TRBJ2-5; 14 nucleotides agree with TRBD2. The germline CDR1 and CDR2 sequences are SGDLS and YYNGEE. The CDR3 sequence is 17 residues long. V gave up 3 bases and J gave up 0 bases; unmatched junction bases: 4. CDR3 sequence reads: CASSAGLAGVNQETQYF. The CDR3, as DNA: TGTGCCAGCAGCGCGGGACTAGCGGGAGTAAACCAAGAGACCCAGTACTTC.

The rearrangement links TRBV6-5 to TRBJ1-5, with 7 nucleotides matching TRBD1. The V gene end was trimmed by 7 bases and the J gene end by 3 bases; junction bases not matched to a gene: 3. This CDR3 comprises 13 residues. CDR1 is MNHEY, CDR2 SVGAGI, per germline. The CDR3 DNA sequence: TGTGCCAGCATACAGGGGAACAATCAGCCCCAGCATTTT. It specifies CASIQGNNQPQHF.

The genes are TRBV7-9 and TRBJ2-3; possible D gene TRBD2, 5 bases. The CDR3 loop spans 14 amino acids. Trimming left V 3 bases short and J 2 bases short, with 9 bases between. From germline, CDR1 is SEHNR and CDR2 FQNEAQ (reference sequence). CDR3 in DNA: TGTGCCAGCAGCTTTGGGGAGACCACAGATACGCAGTATTTT. Its translation: CASSFGETTDTQYF.

The chain employs TRBV6-1 and TRBJ2-1; D remains unclear. CDR3 length equals 15 residues. Germline CDR1 MNHNS, CDR2 SASEGT. Trimming shortened V by 2 bases and J by 3 bases, and 11 bases separated the two germline ends. CDR3 coding DNA: TGTGCCAGCAGTGAACCCTCCGGTGACTACAATGAGCAGTTCTTC. The encoded protein is CASSEPSGDYNEQFF.

This sequence joins TRBV5-1 and TRBJ2-1; 7 bases line up with TRBD2. V lost 4 bases to trimming and J lost 6 bases; unmatched junction nucleotides: 10. This CDR3 has 15 residues. Germline CDR1 and CDR2: SGHRS and YFSETQ. The chain's CDR3 is CASSPNPTSFNEQFF. The CDR3 DNA is TGCGCCAGCAGCCCGAACCCGACTAGCTTCAATGAGCAGTTCTTC.

The sample holds a few counts of this clone. The V gene is TRBV7-3, the J gene TRBJ2-3; perhaps TRBD2 as D (6 bases). The CDR3 is 16 amino acids. In germline, CDR1 is SGHTA, CDR2 FQGTGA. Trimming took off 4 bases at V and 2 bases at J, with 16 bases between the two ends. The CDR3 region is CASSSGPGLNTDTQYF. The CDR3 coding sequence is TGTGCCAGCAGCTCCGGCCCGGGACTCAACACAGATACGCAGTATTTT.

This chain links TRBV28 with TRBJ2-7; TRBD2 matches at 7 bases. CDR3 size: 14 residues. Germline-derived CDR1 and CDR2 are MDHEN and SYDVKM. Unmatched junction bases numbered 8, after V lost 7 bases and J lost 2 bases. The CDR3 loop is CASTLGGWPYEQYF. In nucleotides, the CDR3 is TGTGCCAGCACCCTGGGGGGGTGGCCCTACGAGCAGTACTTC.

V is TRBV4-1 and J is TRBJ1-6; D uncertain. Germline lookup yields CDR1 MGHRA and CDR2 YSYEKL. The CDR3 sequence is 13 residues long. Trimming removed 0 bases from V and 10 bases from J, with 7 bases in between. CDR3 protein: CASSQDNRSPLHF. CDR3 nucleotide sequence: TGCGCCAGCAGCCAAGATAACCGGTCACCCCTCCACTTT.

The V gene is TRBV6-2 or TRBV6-3, the J gene TRBJ1-5, with D unclear. Between the trimmed V and J ends, which lost 2 bases and 7 bases, there was a span of 9 bases. The CDR3 contains 13 residues. Germline values: CDR1 MNHEY, CDR2 SVGEGT. The CDR3 spells CASSYPSGQPQHF. The CDR3 nucleotides read TGTGCCAGCAGTTACCCGTCGGGCCAGCCCCAGCATTTT.

This chain connects TRBV5-4 to TRBJ2-7; 11 bases match TRBD2. The CDR3 spans 13 residues. Germline values: CDR1 SGHNT, CDR2 YYREEE (reference sequence). J lost 2 bases, V lost 10 bases, and 5 bases had no gene match. CDR3 amino acids: CAGGTSGTYEQYF. The CDR3 DNA sequence: TGTGCCGGAGGGACTAGCGGAACCTACGAGCAGTACTTC.

The gene calls are TRBV2 and TRBJ2-2, with D uncertain. The CDR3 covers 14 residues. From germline, CDR1 is SNHLY and CDR2 FYNNEI. Trimming removed 4 bases at V and 5 bases at J, with 11 bases between. In nucleotides, the CDR3 is TGTGCCAGCAGTGTGAGAGAGGTTACCGGGGAGCTGTTTTTT. Protein product: CASSVREVTGELFF.